A single T cell receptor (beta chain) is shown here with its context. Antigen specificity is unknown. The data were obtained in a study of CD4 T cells in relation to SARS-CoV-2 and coronaviruses. CD4+ T cells from unexposed donors were obtained before the COVID-19 pandemic (2011-2018). Cryopreserved PBMCs were CD4-enriched, then split into naive and memory cells. Study outcomes and limitations: This crossreactivity analysis covered spike protein alone, no other viral proteins. Samples before the pandemic and after infection were not matched within any donor.

TCRdb's copy holds only in-frame clones and misses some; the assay was immunoSEQ multiplex PCR. The data contain some 70,000 clones, approximately 93% of them singletons. The specimen was naive CD4+ T cells from PBMCs. Subset noted: naive CD4+ T cells isolated by negative enrichment. This sequence originates from a human donor in good health.

The CDR3 sequence is CASSLASQETQYF. The CDR3 DNA is TGCGCCAGCAGCTTGGCCAGCCAAGAGACCCAGTACTTC. The chain joins TRBV5-1 to TRBJ2-5; D unresolved. V was cut by 0 bases and J by 1 base, with 4 bases left in between. The CDR3 has 13 residues. The germline V gene has CDR1 SGHRS and CDR2 YFSETQ.